This entry lists 32 T cell receptor beta chains sequenced from one sample in a study of T-cell memory formation after mild COVID-19 (TCRdb year 2021). Libraries were made using 5' RACE. Instrument on record: Illumina NovaSeq 6000. Starting from the raw public reads, TCRdb applied fastp trimming at Q25, assembled clones with MiXCR and retained in-frame beta chains. Rows matching on CDR3 protein sequence are summarized as one entry with the most common DNA and genes. This sample holds 110,000 or so distinct CDR3 sequences; 20% to 25% were observed only once. About 38% of the sample is taken by the ten largest. Material: PBMCs or a T cell subset sorted from them (not recorded which). These receptors all come from a man aged 18 to 30 who had mild COVID-19 (a few samples of this study predate the infection). The sample titles of this study are shuffled in the database, so cell type and time point are left out; the donor was told from shared clones.

V and J are TRBV21-1 and TRBJ2-7; TRBD2, the D gene given by the table, was not confirmed from the DNA. TRBV21-1 is a pseudogene segment. The CDR3 loop spans 16 amino acids. CDR3 amino acids: CASSIPGTESSYEQYV. In nucleotides, the CDR3 is TGTGCCAGCAGCATCCCCGGGACTGAGAGCTCCTACGAGCAGTACGTC.

This clonotype showed up just a few times. V usage is TRBV5-1 and J usage is TRBJ2-7; D is undetermined. The germline V gene encodes CDR1 SGHRS and CDR2 YFSETQ. Trimming took off 2 bases at V and 5 bases at J, with 17 bases between the two ends. CDR3 length equals 15 residues. CDR3 region: CASSLRDGLNHEQYF. CDR3 sequence (DNA): TGCGCCAGCAGCTTACGCGACGGGCTAAACCACGAGCAGTACTTC.

The rearrangement links TRBV29-1 to TRBJ1-3; D perhaps matches TRBD1 (5 bases). The CDR3 spans 15 residues. Germline V gene data show CDR1 as SQVTM and CDR2 as ANQGSEA. Between the trimmed V and J ends, which lost 3 bases and 5 bases, there was a span of 17 bases. The chain's CDR3 is CSVESWRDGRNTIYF. The CDR3 region has the DNA TGCAGCGTTGAGAGCTGGAGGGACGGGAGAAACACCATATATTTT.

The rearrangement links TRBV27 to TRBJ1-2, with 7 nucleotides matching TRBD1. V lost 6 bases, J lost 8 bases, and 9 bases stayed unmatched. The CDR3 is made up of 13 amino acids. Per germline, CDR1 MNHEY and CDR2 SMNVEV (reference sequence). The CDR3 here is CASSDTGVGGYTF. In nucleotides, the CDR3 is TGTGCCAGCAGCGATACAGGGGTAGGGGGCTACACCTTC.

In its sample, this clonotype was seen a few times. This chain uses TRBV5-1 with TRBJ2-5; D remains ambiguous. Trimming took 1 base from V and 4 from J, leaving 11 bases between them. The V gene's germline CDR1 is SGHRS and CDR2 YFSETQ. The CDR3 sequence is 14 residues long. The CDR3 DNA reads as TGCGCCAGCAGCTTGCCCGTACGGGCAGAGACCCAGTACTTC. It encodes CASSLPVRAETQYF.

This clonotype was observed a handful of times. The chain uses TRBV7-6 and TRBJ2-2; 7 nucleotides match TRBD1. The length of the CDR3 is 16 residues. From germline, CDR1 is SGHVS and CDR2 FNYEAQ. V dropped 1 base and J dropped 4; count of bases not matched to a gene: 6. The CDR3 sequence is CASSLVGRGSTGELFF. CDR3 nucleotide sequence: TGTGCCAGCAGCTTAGTAGGCAGGGGGAGCACCGGGGAGCTGTTTTTT. The whole variable domain, remainder taken from reference TRBV7-6 and TRBJ2-2, is GAGVSQSPRYKVTKRGQDVALRCDPISGHVSLYWYRQALGQGPEFLTYFNYEAQQDKSGLPNDRFSAERPEGSISTLTIQRTEQRDSAMYRCASSLVGRGSTGELFFGEGSRLTVL.

This clonotype was detected a few times. The V call is TRBV4-1, the J call TRBJ2-6; TRBD1 matches at 8 bases. V gave up 3 bases and J gave up 0 bases; unmatched junction bases: 7. Germline-derived CDR1 and CDR2 are MGHRA and YSYEKL. CDR3 length equals 18 residues. The CDR3 loop reads CASSQRGTGNSGANVLTF. CDR3 sequence (DNA): TGCGCCAGCAGCCAGCGCGGGACAGGCAACTCTGGGGCCAACGTCCTGACTTTC.

This clonotype was observed a few times. The V call is TRBV20-1, the J call TRBJ2-3, with 7 nucleotides matching TRBD2. V was clipped by 0 bases and J by 1 base; unmatched bases: 4. The CDR3 consists of 15 residues. CDR1 DFQATT and CDR2 SNEGSKA come from the germline V gene (reference sequence). CDR3 DNA: TGCAGTGCTAGAGAGCCTAGCGGTCGCACAGATACGCAGTATTTT. Protein product: CSAREPSGRTDTQYF.

This clonotype was observed a few times. The J gene is TRBJ2-1, the V gene TRBV11-2, with D perhaps matching TRBD2 (5 bases). The CDR3 is made up of 15 amino acids. Per the germline V gene, CDR1 is SGHAT and CDR2 is FQNNGV. V was cut by 11 bases and J by 2 bases, with 19 bases left in between. This chain's CDR3 is CALNEPGNPYNEQFF. The CDR3 bases are TGTGCCTTAAACGAACCGGGGAACCCCTACAATGAGCAGTTCTTC.

This clonotype was detected a few times. This chain uses TRBV5-4 with TRBJ2-1; 9 positions match TRBD2. The junction had 4 bases not matched to a gene; V was cut back by 0 bases and J by 0 bases. The CDR3 contains 17 residues. Germline values: CDR1 SGHNT, CDR2 YYREEE (reference sequence). CDR3 sequence: CASSLGSGGSSYNEQFF. CDR3 sequence (DNA): TGTGCCAGCAGCTTGGGTAGCGGGGGTTCCTCCTACAATGAGCAGTTCTTC.

This clonotype was seen a few times. This chain joins TRBV28 and TRBJ2-2, with 10 positions matching TRBD1. The CDR3 is 14 residues long. Losses at the gene ends were 6 bases for V and 6 bases for J; bases not matched to a gene: 4. Germline CDR1 and CDR2: MDHEN and SYDVKM. CDR3 loop: CASRPGQGPGELFF. CDR3 DNA: TGTGCCAGCAGGCCGGGACAGGGGCCCGGGGAGCTGTTTTTT. Full variable domain (outside the CDR3, taken from reference TRBV28 and TRBJ2-2): DVKVTQSSRYLVKRTGEKVFLECVQDMDHENMFWYRQDPGLGLRLIYFSYDVKMKEKGDIPEGYSVSREKKERFSLILESASTNQTSMYLCASRPGQGPGELFFGEGSRLTVL.

The chain employs TRBV19 and TRBJ1-5, with 7 bases lining up with TRBD1. The germline CDR1 and CDR2 sequences are LNHDA and SQIVND (reference sequence). The J segment lost 4 bases and the V segment lost 7 bases, leaving 10 bases of the junction unmatched. The CDR3 spans 15 residues. The CDR3 sequence is CASNTRGIRNQPQHF. CDR3 nucleotides: TGTGCCAGTAATACCAGGGGGATTCGGAATCAGCCCCAGCATTTT.

This clonotype has only one observation. The chain has TRBV4-1 and TRBJ2-3; D ambiguous. Between the trimmed V and J ends, which lost 4 bases and 0 bases, there was a span of 8 bases. The CDR3 consists of 14 residues. CDR1 is MGHRA and CDR2 is YSYEKL in the germline V gene. The CDR3 DNA is TGCGCCAGCAGCCCCTTCGGGAGCACAGATACGCAGTATTTT. It is translated as CASSPFGSTDTQYF.

Only a few counts were recorded for this clonotype. This chain uses TRBV19 with TRBJ2-2, with D possibly TRBD1 on 5 matching bases. The CDR3 covers 14 residues. The germline V gene has CDR1 LNHDA and CDR2 SQIVND (reference sequence). V dropped 5 bases and J dropped 7 bases, with 14 bases sitting between them. The CDR3 here is CASSLSGFLGELFF. CDR3 coding DNA: TGTGCCAGTAGTTTATCAGGGTTCCTCGGGGAGCTGTTTTTT.

The chain links TRBV12-3 or TRBV12-4 to TRBJ1-2; unclear D gene. V shed 5 bases and J shed 3 bases, with 13 bases lying between them. The CDR3 has 14 residues. The CDR3 DNA reads TGTGCCAGCAGTCCCCCCTCGGGGTACTATGGCTACACCTTC. Protein sequence: CASSPPSGYYGYTF.

In its sample, this clonotype was seen a few times. This chain uses TRBV11-2 with TRBJ2-2; tentatively, D is TRBD1 or TRBD2 (5 bases each). The CDR3 consists of 14 residues. V gave up 7 bases and J gave up 8 bases, with 17 bases separating them. Germline V gene lookup returns CDR1 SGHAT and CDR2 FQNNGV. CDR3 protein: CASTPWGYGGELFF. DNA of the CDR3: TGTGCCAGCACCCCCTGGGGGTATGGAGGGGAGCTGTTTTTT.

This clonotype appeared a few times. The chain has TRBV6-6 and TRBJ2-1; 9 bases are shared with TRBD2. The CDR3 is made up of 15 amino acids. V shed 6 bases, J shed 8 bases, and the junction held 11 bases outside the gene matches. CDR1 and CDR2 (germline): MNHNY, SVGAGI (reference sequence). The CDR3 here is CASRAWSAGGHEQFF. As DNA, the CDR3 is TGTGCCAGCAGAGCATGGTCAGCGGGGGGTCATGAGCAGTTCTTC.

V and J are TRBV24-1 and TRBJ2-2, with D tentatively TRBD1 or TRBD2 (6 bases each). CDR1 KGHDR and CDR2 SFDVKD come from the germline V gene. This CDR3 spans 16 amino acids. The germline V and J ends were trimmed by 1 base and 6 bases, with 14 bases remaining between them. The CDR3, as DNA: TGTGCCACCAGTGATTTTGGAGGGGGACCCCCCGGGGAGCTGTTTTTT. It yields the protein CATSDFGGGPPGELFF.

This chain connects TRBV11-3 to TRBJ2-7; TRBD1 matches 9 bases. Trimming took 4 bases from V and 2 from J; bases not matched to a gene: 9. Germline V gene data show CDR1 as SGHNT and CDR2 as YENEEA. The CDR3 is 16 residues long. Written as DNA, the CDR3 is TGTGCCAGCAGCTACCCAGTGACAGGGGGGGCCTACGAGCAGTACTTC. Residues: CASSYPVTGGAYEQYF.

A few counts support this clonotype. The V call is TRBV7-7, the J call TRBJ2-1, with 11 bases aligning to TRBD2. Trimming took 5 bases from V and 4 from J; bases not matched to a gene: 16. This CDR3 comprises 19 residues. CDR1 is SSHAT, CDR2 FNYEAQ, per germline (reference sequence). The CDR3 here is CASSPNVASGGTTYNEQFF. CDR3 nucleotides: TGTGCCAGCAGCCCCAATGTGGCTAGCGGGGGGACAACTTACAATGAGCAGTTCTTC.

This chain links TRBV15 with TRBJ2-3; 8 bases are shared with TRBD1. J was trimmed by 6 bases and V by 4 bases; bases with no gene match: 9. The CDR3 loop spans 15 amino acids. From germline, CDR1 is LNHNV and CDR2 YYDKDF (reference sequence). The CDR3 loop reads CATSMSDRALDTQYF. CDR3 coding DNA: TGTGCCACCAGCATGTCGGACAGGGCCCTGGATACGCAGTATTTT.

The chain links TRBV27 to TRBJ1-4; 9 bases agree with TRBD1. Trimming removed 7 bases from V and 5 bases from J; junction bases left unmatched: 5. Germline-derived CDR1 and CDR2 are MNHEY and SMNVEV (reference sequence). The CDR3 sequence is 14 residues long. CDR3 amino acids: CASTSTGGNEKLFF. CDR3 DNA sequence: TGTGCCAGCACCTCGACAGGGGGAAATGAAAAACTGTTTTTT.

The chain carries TRBV12-3 or TRBV12-4 and TRBJ2-1; 10 bases fit TRBD2. V was clipped by 1 base and J by 7 bases; unmatched bases: 4. CDR3 length: 15 amino acids. The CDR3 loop reads CASSLVGLALNEQFF. DNA for the CDR3: TGTGCCAGCAGTTTAGTGGGACTAGCGCTTAATGAGCAGTTCTTC.

Turning to this clonotype: At one of its ends the junction is not consistent with the germline gene, which may arise from a read error. V and J are TRBV7-9 and TRBJ1-1, with D unresolved. The germline gives CDR1 SEHNR, CDR2 FQNEAQ (reference sequence). CDR3 length: 13 residues. As DNA, the CDR3 is TGTGCCAGCAGCTCCCCCCGGAAGCTGCTTGTCCTTTTT. This codes for CASSSPRKLLVLF.

This clonotype was detected only a few times. The chain uses TRBV4-3 and TRBJ2-2; no clear D gene. Per germline, CDR1 LGHNA and CDR2 YSLEER. The CDR3 contains 18 residues. V lost 0 bases and J lost 1, with 15 bases in between. DNA for the CDR3: TGCGCCAGCAGCCAAGATGGTAATCGTATACAGAACACCGGGGAGCTGTTTTTT. Its translation is CASSQDGNRIQNTGELFF.

This clonotype came up many times. The genes are TRBV4-1 and TRBJ1-3; a weak D match, TRBD1 (6 bases). The CDR3 is 16 amino acids. Trimming removed 4 bases at V and 0 bases at J, with 13 bases between. CDR1 is MGHRA, CDR2 YSYEKL, per germline. The CDR3 DNA reads as TGCGCCAGCAGCCCCTACAGGGACGCCTCTGGAAACACCATATATTTT. Its translation is CASSPYRDASGNTIYF.

The chain links TRBV7-2 to TRBJ2-2; perhaps TRBD2 as D (5 bases). The CDR3 covers 13 residues. V lost 3 bases and J 6 bases, leaving 8 bases between the germline ends. Germline CDR1 and CDR2: SGHTA and FQGNSA. Here the CDR3 reads CASSFRGPGELFF. The CDR3 DNA reads as TGTGCCAGCAGCTTCCGGGGTCCCGGGGAGCTGTTTTTT.

This clonotype appeared a few times. The chain employs TRBV2 and TRBJ1-2, with 7 positions matching TRBD1. The V gene's germline CDR1 is SNHLY and CDR2 FYNNEI. This CDR3 is built from 15 residues. Germline trimming cut 3 bases from V and 1 base from J; bases unmatched to any gene: 5. The CDR3 DNA reads as TGTGCCAGCAGTGAGGGACAGCAAATTAACTATGGCTACACCTTC. Protein sequence: CASSEGQQINYGYTF.

This clonotype was seen a handful of times. The chain is built from TRBV4-1 and TRBJ2-7; D remains unclear. Germline V gene data show CDR1 as MGHRA and CDR2 as YSYEKL. The V end was cut by 4 bases, the J end by 4 bases, with 17 bases between. The CDR3 runs to 15 residues. The CDR3 loop is CASSRTADARYEQYF. CDR3 sequence (DNA): TGCGCCAGCAGCCGCACTGCCGACGCCAGATACGAGCAGTACTTC.

V is TRBV5-1 and J is TRBJ2-7; 9 bases are shared with TRBD1. J was trimmed by 6 bases and V by 4 bases; bases with no gene match: 8. Germline loops: CDR1 SGHRS, CDR2 YFSETQ. CDR3 length: 14 residues. CDR3 bases: TGCGCCAGCAGCCCGGGGACAGGGTTTGGCGAGCAGTACGTC. Translation: CASSPGTGFGEQYV.

The CDR3 spells CSAARTSGGASETQYF. The DNA for the CDR3 is TGCAGTGCAGCCCGGACTAGCGGGGGGGCTTCGGAGACCCAGTACTTC. This sequence joins TRBV20-1 and TRBJ2-5; 15 bases are a match to TRBD2. The J segment lost 5 bases and the V segment lost 6 bases, leaving 10 bases of the junction unmatched. CDR1 is DFQATT and CDR2 is SNEGSKA in the germline V gene (reference sequence). This CDR3 contains 16 residues.

This chain joins TRBV6-6 and TRBJ2-3, with TRBD1 matching 7 bases. The CDR3 is 16 amino acids. Trimming at V came to 6 bases and at J to 4 bases, leaving 13 bases not matched to a gene. In germline, CDR1 is MNHNY, CDR2 SVGAGI (reference sequence). DNA for the CDR3: TGTGCCAGCAGCTCCACGAAAGGGGGCATAGCAGATACGCAGTATTTT. Protein: CASSSTKGGIADTQYF.